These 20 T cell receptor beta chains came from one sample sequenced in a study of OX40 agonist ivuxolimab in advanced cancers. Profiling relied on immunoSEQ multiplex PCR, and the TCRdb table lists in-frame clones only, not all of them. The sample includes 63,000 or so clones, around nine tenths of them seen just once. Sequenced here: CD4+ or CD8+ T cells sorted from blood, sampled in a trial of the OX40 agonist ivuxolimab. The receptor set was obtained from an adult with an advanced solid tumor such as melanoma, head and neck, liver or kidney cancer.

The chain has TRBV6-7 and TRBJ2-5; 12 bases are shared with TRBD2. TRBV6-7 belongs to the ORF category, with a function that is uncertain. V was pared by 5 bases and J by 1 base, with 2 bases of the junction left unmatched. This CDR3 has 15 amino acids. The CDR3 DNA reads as TGTGCCAGCAGTGGGACTAGCGGGCTCCAAGAGACCCAGTACTTC. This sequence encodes CASSGTSGLQETQYF.

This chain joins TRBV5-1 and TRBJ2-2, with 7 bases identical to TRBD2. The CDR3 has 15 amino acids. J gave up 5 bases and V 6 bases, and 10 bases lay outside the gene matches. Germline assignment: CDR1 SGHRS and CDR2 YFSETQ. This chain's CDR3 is CASTPRLAGTGELFF. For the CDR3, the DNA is TGCGCCAGCACCCCCCGACTAGCTGGGACCGGGGAGCTGTTTTTT. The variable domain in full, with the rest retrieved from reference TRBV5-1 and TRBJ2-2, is KAGVTQTPRYLIKTRGQQVTLSCSPISGHRSVSWYQQTPGQGLQFLFEYFSETQRNKGNFPGRFSGRQFSNSRSEMNVSTLELGDSALYLCASTPRLAGTGELFFGEGSRLTVL.

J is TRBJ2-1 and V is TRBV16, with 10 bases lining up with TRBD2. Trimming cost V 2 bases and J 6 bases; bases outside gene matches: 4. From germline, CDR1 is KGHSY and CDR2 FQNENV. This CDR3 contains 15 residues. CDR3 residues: CASSQGWTSGNEQFF. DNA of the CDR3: TGTGCCAGCAGCCAAGGGTGGACTAGCGGCAATGAGCAGTTCTTC.

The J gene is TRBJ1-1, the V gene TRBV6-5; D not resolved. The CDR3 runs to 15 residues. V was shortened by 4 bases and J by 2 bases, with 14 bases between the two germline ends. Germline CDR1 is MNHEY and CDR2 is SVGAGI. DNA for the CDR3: TGTGCCAGCAGTTCCTCCGGTTCGGGAAACACTGAAGCTTTCTTT. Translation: CASSSSGSGNTEAFF.

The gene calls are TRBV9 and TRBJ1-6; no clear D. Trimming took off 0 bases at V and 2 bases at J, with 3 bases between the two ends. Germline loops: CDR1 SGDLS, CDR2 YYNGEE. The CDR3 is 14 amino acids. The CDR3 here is CASSVGPYNSPLHF. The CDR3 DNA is TGTGCCAGCAGCGTAGGTCCCTATAATTCACCCCTCCACTTT.

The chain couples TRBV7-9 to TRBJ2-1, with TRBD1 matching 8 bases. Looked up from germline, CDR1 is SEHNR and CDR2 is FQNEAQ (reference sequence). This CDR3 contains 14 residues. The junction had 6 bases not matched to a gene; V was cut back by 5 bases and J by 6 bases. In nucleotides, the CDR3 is TGTGCCAGCAGCCAGCAGGGGGCGAGCAATGAGCAGTTCTTC. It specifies CASSQQGASNEQFF.

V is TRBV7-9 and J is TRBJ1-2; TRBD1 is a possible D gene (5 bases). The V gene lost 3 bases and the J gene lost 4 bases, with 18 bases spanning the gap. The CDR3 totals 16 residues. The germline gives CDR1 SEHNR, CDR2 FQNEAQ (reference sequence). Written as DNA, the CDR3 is TGTGCCAGCAGCTTTTGGGGCGGGACGGAGAGCTATGGCTACACCTTC. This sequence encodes CASSFWGGTESYGYTF.

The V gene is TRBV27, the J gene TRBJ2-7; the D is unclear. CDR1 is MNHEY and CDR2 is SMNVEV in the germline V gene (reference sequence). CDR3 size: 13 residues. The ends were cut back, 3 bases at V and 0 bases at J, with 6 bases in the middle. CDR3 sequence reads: CASSFSNSYEQYF. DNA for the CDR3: TGTGCCAGCAGTTTCTCTAACTCCTACGAGCAGTACTTC.

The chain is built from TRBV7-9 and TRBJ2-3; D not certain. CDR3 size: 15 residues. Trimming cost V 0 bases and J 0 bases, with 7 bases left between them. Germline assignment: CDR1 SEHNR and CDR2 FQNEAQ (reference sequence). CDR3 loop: CASSLAPRSTDTQYF. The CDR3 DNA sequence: TGTGCCAGCAGCTTAGCCCCCAGGAGCACAGATACGCAGTATTTT.

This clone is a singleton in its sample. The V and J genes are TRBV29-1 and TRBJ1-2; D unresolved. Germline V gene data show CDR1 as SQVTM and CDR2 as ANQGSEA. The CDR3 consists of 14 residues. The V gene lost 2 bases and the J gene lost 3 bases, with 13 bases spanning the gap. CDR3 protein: CSVESPQSDYGYTF. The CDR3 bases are TGCAGCGTTGAATCCCCCCAGAGCGACTATGGCTACACCTTC.

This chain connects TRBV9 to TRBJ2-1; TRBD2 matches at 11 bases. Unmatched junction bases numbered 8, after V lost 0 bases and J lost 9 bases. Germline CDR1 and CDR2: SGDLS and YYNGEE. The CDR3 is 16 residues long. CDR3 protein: CASSVASRLAGTEQFF. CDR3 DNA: TGTGCCAGCAGCGTAGCGTCCCGACTAGCGGGAACTGAGCAGTTCTTC.

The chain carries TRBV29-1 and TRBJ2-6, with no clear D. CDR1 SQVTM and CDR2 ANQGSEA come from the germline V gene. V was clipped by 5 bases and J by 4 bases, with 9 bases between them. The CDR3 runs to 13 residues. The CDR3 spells CSVLGQGANVLTF. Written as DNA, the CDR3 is TGCAGCGTTCTCGGGCAGGGGGCCAACGTCCTGACTTTC.

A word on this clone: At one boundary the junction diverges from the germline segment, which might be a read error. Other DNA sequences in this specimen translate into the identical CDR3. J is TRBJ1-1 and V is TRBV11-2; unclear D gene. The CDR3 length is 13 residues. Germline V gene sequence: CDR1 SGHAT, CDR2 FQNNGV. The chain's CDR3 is CASSLDLGTEAFF. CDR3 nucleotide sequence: TGTGCCAGCAGCTTAGATCTGGGCACTGAAGCCTTCTTT.

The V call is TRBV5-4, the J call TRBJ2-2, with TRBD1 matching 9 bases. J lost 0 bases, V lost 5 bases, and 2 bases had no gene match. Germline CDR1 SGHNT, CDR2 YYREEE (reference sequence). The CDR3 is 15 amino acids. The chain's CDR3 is CASSRQGANTGELFF. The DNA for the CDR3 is TGTGCCAGCAGTCGACAGGGGGCGAACACCGGGGAGCTGTTTTTT.

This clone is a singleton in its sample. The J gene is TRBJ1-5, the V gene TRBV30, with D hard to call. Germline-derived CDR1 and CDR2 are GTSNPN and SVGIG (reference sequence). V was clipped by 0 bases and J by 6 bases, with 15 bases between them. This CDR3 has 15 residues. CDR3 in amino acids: CAWSVPEIGRQPQHF. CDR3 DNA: TGTGCCTGGAGTGTACCAGAAATAGGTCGTCAGCCCCAGCATTTT. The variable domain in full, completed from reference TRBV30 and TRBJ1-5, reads SQTIHQWPATLVQPVGSPLSLECTVEGTSNPNLYWYRQAAGRGLQLLFYSVGIGQISSEVPQNLSASRPQDRQFILSSKKLLLSDSGFYLCAWSVPEIGRQPQHFGDGTRLSIL.

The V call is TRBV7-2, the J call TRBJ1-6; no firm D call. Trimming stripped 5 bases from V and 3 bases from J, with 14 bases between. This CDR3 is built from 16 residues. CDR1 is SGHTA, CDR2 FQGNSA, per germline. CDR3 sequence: CASSTRDGFYNSPLHF. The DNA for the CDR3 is TGTGCCAGCAGCACCCGCGACGGTTTCTATAATTCACCCCTCCACTTT.

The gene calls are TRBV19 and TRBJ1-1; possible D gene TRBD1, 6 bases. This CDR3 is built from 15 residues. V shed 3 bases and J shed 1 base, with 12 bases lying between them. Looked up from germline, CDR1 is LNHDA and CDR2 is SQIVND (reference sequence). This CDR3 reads CASSISQGGNTEAFF. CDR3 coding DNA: TGTGCCAGTAGTATCTCCCAAGGGGGGAACACTGAAGCTTTCTTT.

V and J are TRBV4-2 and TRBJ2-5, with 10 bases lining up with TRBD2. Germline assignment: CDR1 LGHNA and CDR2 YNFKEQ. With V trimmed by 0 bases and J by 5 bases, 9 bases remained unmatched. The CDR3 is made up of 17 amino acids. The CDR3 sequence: CASSQDRRLAGAETQYF. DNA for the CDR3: TGTGCCAGCAGCCAAGATCGTCGGCTAGCGGGGGCGGAGACCCAGTACTTC.

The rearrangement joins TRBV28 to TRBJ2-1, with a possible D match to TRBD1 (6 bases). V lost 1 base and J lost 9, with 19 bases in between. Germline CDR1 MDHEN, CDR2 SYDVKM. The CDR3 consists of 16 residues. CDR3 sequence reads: CASSLSLSPGAGEQFF. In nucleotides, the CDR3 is TGTGCCAGCAGTTTATCTCTCTCTCCAGGGGCGGGTGAGCAGTTCTTC.

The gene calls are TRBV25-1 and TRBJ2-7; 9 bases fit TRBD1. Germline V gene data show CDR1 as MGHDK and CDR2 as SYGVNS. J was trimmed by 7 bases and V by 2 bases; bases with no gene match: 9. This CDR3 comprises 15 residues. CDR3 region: CASSEGGQGAWEQYF. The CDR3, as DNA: TGTGCCAGCAGTGAAGGGGGACAGGGCGCGTGGGAGCAGTACTTC.